The 29 T cell receptor beta chains below come from one sample, sequenced in a study of long-term antiretroviral therapy in people with HIV. The assay, immunoSEQ v3.0, was run at survey level. Clones were read by immunoSEQ multiplex PCR, and TCRdb kept only the in-frame ones, dropping some. Of about 22,000 clones listed, around 83% are singletons. The input for sequencing was unsorted PBMCs, taken 0.1 years before starting antiretroviral therapy. These receptors originate from a man aged 18 to 29 with HIV.

The rearrangement links TRBV6-1 to TRBJ1-2; perhaps TRBD1 as D (5 bases). V was clipped by 2 bases and J by 2 bases, with 12 bases between them. The CDR3 has 15 amino acids. The V gene's germline CDR1 is MNHNS and CDR2 SASEGT. The CDR3: CASSERVRGNYGYTF. The CDR3 bases are TGTGCCAGCAGTGAAAGGGTGAGGGGCAACTATGGCTACACCTTC.

The chain employs TRBV9 and TRBJ1-5; possible D gene TRBD1, 6 bases. Deletions cut 4 bases from V and 5 bases from J, with 13 bases between. Germline V CDR1 and CDR2: SGDLS, YYNGEE. The length of the CDR3 is 14 residues. CDR3 protein: CASSQGSSHQPQHF. CDR3 coding DNA: TGTGCCAGCAGCCAGGGGAGTTCACATCAGCCCCAGCATTTT.

This clone was seen once. The chain employs TRBV7-9 and TRBJ1-1; D call uncertain. Trimming stripped 4 bases from V and 3 bases from J, with 12 bases between. In germline, CDR1 is SEHNR, CDR2 FQNEAQ (reference sequence). This CDR3 has 14 amino acids. The CDR3 coding sequence is TGTGCCAGCAGCTCTTCTTCCGGGGACACTGAAGCTTTCTTT. Amino acids: CASSSSSGDTEAFF. Together with reference TRBV7-9 and TRBJ1-1, the CDR3 gives the full variable domain: DTGVSQNPRHKITKRGQNVTFRCDPISEHNRLYWYRQTLGQGPEFLTYFQNEAQLEKSRLLSDRFSAERPKGSFSTLEIQRTEQGDSAMYLCASSSSSGDTEAFFGQGTRLTVV.

The gene calls are TRBV7-9 and TRBJ1-2; D ambiguous. Trimming took 5 bases from V and 0 from J, leaving 13 bases between them. This CDR3 comprises 15 residues. The germline V gene encodes CDR1 SEHNR and CDR2 FQNEAQ (reference sequence). CDR3: CASSPPGASNYGYTF. DNA of the CDR3: TGTGCCAGCAGCCCCCCGGGCGCTTCTAACTATGGCTACACCTTC.

The chain joins TRBV30 to TRBJ2-7, with D perhaps TRBD1 (6 bases). The germline V gene has CDR1 GTSNPN and CDR2 SVGIG (reference sequence). V was shortened by 1 base and J by 0 bases, with 10 bases between the two germline ends. CDR3 length: 14 residues. CDR3 coding DNA: TGTGCCTGGAGTGGGGGGCTTAGCTCCTACGAGCAGTACTTC. This gives the protein CAWSGGLSSYEQYF.

The V call is TRBV9, the J call TRBJ1-1; D call uncertain. The germline CDR1 and CDR2 sequences are SGDLS and YYNGEE. The CDR3 spans 14 residues. Trimming took off 0 bases at V and 1 base at J, with 7 bases between the two ends. CDR3 sequence (DNA): TGTGCCAGCAGCGTAGGCAGGCGGAACACTGAAGCTTTCTTT. Translating it yields CASSVGRRNTEAFF. The full variable domain, with the rest looked up from reference TRBV9 and TRBJ1-1, is DSGVTQTPKHLITATGQRVTLRCSPRSGDLSVYWYQQSLDQGLQFLIQYYNGEERAKGNILERFSAQQFPDLHSELNLSSLELGDSALYFCASSVGRRNTEAFFGQGTRLTVV.

The chain uses TRBV4-1 and TRBJ2-2, with no clear D. Trimming removed 1 base at V and 1 base at J, with 10 bases between. In germline, CDR1 is MGHRA, CDR2 YSYEKL. The CDR3 is made up of 16 amino acids. CDR3 residues: CASSQARSRNTGELFF. CDR3 bases: TGCGCCAGCAGCCAAGCGCGGAGCCGGAACACCGGGGAGCTGTTTTTT.

J is TRBJ2-1 and V is TRBV18, with a tentative D call TRBD2 (5 bases). The CDR3 runs 15 residues. V was shortened by 4 bases and J by 3 bases, with 13 bases between the two germline ends. Germline V gene sequence: CDR1 KGHSH, CDR2 LQKENI. The CDR3 here is CASSLRDGYYNEQFF. The CDR3 nucleotides read TGTGCCAGCTCACTCCGGGATGGATACTACAATGAGCAGTTCTTC.

The chain has TRBV18 and TRBJ1-3; D possibly corresponds to TRBD1 (5 bases). Per germline, CDR1 KGHSH and CDR2 LQKENI. Trimming shortened V by 7 bases and J by 4 bases, and 23 bases separated the two germline ends. The CDR3 runs 17 residues. The CDR3 region has the DNA TGTGCCAGCTACGAGAACTTAAGGGAGGGGCTCGGAAACACCATATATTTT. Translated: CASYENLREGLGNTIYF.

V is TRBV11-2 and J is TRBJ2-2; D not certain. Per germline, CDR1 SGHAT and CDR2 FQNNGV. The CDR3 sequence is 15 residues long. V lost 1 base to trimming and J lost 0 bases, with 6 bases between them. The CDR3 reads CASSLVASNTGELFF. The CDR3 DNA reads as TGTGCCAGCAGCTTAGTGGCGTCGAACACCGGGGAGCTGTTTTTT. Complete variable domain (other parts from reference TRBV11-2 and TRBJ2-2): EAGVAQSPRYKIIEKRQSVAFWCNPISGHATLYWYQQILGQGPKLLIQFQNNGVVDDSQLPKDRFSAERLKGVDSTLKIQPAKLEDSAVYLCASSLVASNTGELFFGEGSRLTVL.

This chain joins TRBV7-2 and TRBJ1-2; a possible D gene is TRBD1 (5 bases). The CDR3 extends over 13 amino acids. Per the germline V gene, CDR1 is SGHTA and CDR2 is FQGNSA. With 2 bases removed from V and 3 bases from J, the gap between germline ends came to 7 bases. In nucleotides, the CDR3 is TGTGCCAGCAGCTTATCGGGGGACTATGGCTACACCTTC. Protein product: CASSLSGDYGYTF.

In its sample, this clone was seen a few times. The V call is TRBV5-5, the J call TRBJ2-4; D not certain. Germline V gene data show CDR1 as SGHKS and CDR2 as YYEKEE (reference sequence). Trimming took 2 bases from V and 9 from J, leaving 9 bases between them. CDR3 size: 12 residues. CDR3 nucleotides: TGTGCCAGCAGCTTCGGTAACGGCATTCAGTACTTC. It codes for CASSFGNGIQYF.

The V call is TRBV7-2, the J call TRBJ1-3; D possibly corresponds to TRBD1 (5 bases). The germline V gene encodes CDR1 SGHTA and CDR2 FQGNSA. The CDR3 is 18 residues long. V lost 1 base and J 0 bases, leaving 16 bases between the germline ends. CDR3 coding DNA: TGTGCCAGCAGCTTAGGGGTGGGACCGTGGAGCTCTGGAAACACCATATATTTT. Protein product: CASSLGVGPWSSGNTIYF.

The chain is built from TRBV28 and TRBJ2-7; 7 positions agree with TRBD2. The trim removed 5 bases at V and 7 bases at J, leaving 11 bases unmatched. This CDR3 has 14 amino acids. Germline V gene lookup returns CDR1 MDHEN and CDR2 SYDVKM. The DNA of the CDR3 is TGTGCCAGCAGTCTACCTAGCGGCCCTAGAGAGCAGTACTTC. Its translation is CASSLPSGPREQYF.

This clone showed up just once. The V call is TRBV5-5, the J call TRBJ1-2; a weak D match, TRBD1 (5 bases). V was cut by 2 bases and J by 8 bases, with 13 bases left in between. The CDR3 runs 13 residues. Germline values: CDR1 SGHKS, CDR2 YYEKEE (reference sequence). DNA of the CDR3: TGTGCCAGCAGCTTATGGGGCGGAAACGGCTACACCTTC. Protein: CASSLWGGNGYTF.

This chain connects TRBV19 to TRBJ1-2, with D maybe TRBD1 (5 bases). The CDR3 length is 15 residues. V lost 2 bases and J 7 bases, leaving 17 bases between the germline ends. In germline, CDR1 is LNHDA, CDR2 SQIVND (reference sequence). The CDR3 is CASSIQGAGIVGYTF. In DNA, the CDR3 is TGTGCCAGTAGTATACAGGGTGCTGGGATCGTTGGCTACACCTTC.

The chain links TRBV5-6 to TRBJ1-5, with TRBD1 as a possible D gene (6 bases). Germline V lookup: CDR1 SGHDT, CDR2 YYEEEE. The CDR3 is 17 amino acids. Trimming removed 3 bases at V and 4 bases at J, with 20 bases between. CDR3: CASSSGGGADFNQPQHF. CDR3 coding DNA: TGTGCCAGCAGCTCGGGGGGCGGTGCCGACTTTAATCAGCCCCAGCATTTT.

V is TRBV6-1 and J is TRBJ2-7; the match to TRBD1 covers 12 bases. This CDR3 region has 15 residues. Germline V lookup: CDR1 MNHNS, CDR2 SASEGT. The trim removed 7 bases at V and 4 bases at J, leaving 8 bases unmatched. This chain's CDR3 is CASTKGTGGFYEQYF. Written as DNA, the CDR3 is TGTGCCAGCACTAAGGGGACAGGGGGCTTTTACGAGCAGTACTTC.

The chain employs TRBV7-6 and TRBJ2-3; 15 bases agree with TRBD2. This CDR3 spans 18 amino acids. J was trimmed by 1 base and V by 5 bases; bases with no gene match: 7. Germline CDR1 is SGHVS and CDR2 is FNYEAQ. For the CDR3, the DNA is TGTGCCAGCAGCCCCTGGACTAGCGGGAGGGGGGGCACAGATACGCAGTATTTT. Translating it yields CASSPWTSGRGGTDTQYF. The full variable domain, rest sourced from reference TRBV7-6 and TRBJ2-3, is GAGVSQSPRYKVTKRGQDVALRCDPISGHVSLYWYRQALGQGPEFLTYFNYEAQQDKSGLPNDRFSAERPEGSISTLTIQRTEQRDSAMYRCASSPWTSGRGGTDTQYFGPGTRLTVL.

This clone was detected only once. The rearrangement uses TRBV7-2 and TRBJ2-7; 8 bases map to TRBD2. Losses at the gene ends were 5 bases for V and 4 bases for J; bases not matched to a gene: 4. The germline CDR1 and CDR2 sequences are SGHTA and FQGNSA. This CDR3 spans 13 amino acids. The CDR3: CASSALAGYEQYF. CDR3 nucleotides: TGTGCCAGCAGCGCATTAGCGGGGTACGAGCAGTACTTC.

CDR3 nucleotides: TGTGCCAGCAGCTTCCTCCCAAATCAGCCCCAGCATTTT. Residues: CASSFLPNQPQHF. The J gene is TRBJ1-5, the V gene TRBV5-8; D ambiguous. The CDR3 is 13 residues long. Germline lookup yields CDR1 SGHTS and CDR2 YDEGEE. V dropped 2 bases and J dropped 4 bases, with 7 bases sitting between them.

The chain has TRBV6-5 and TRBJ1-2; tentatively, D is TRBD1 (6 bases). The germline V gene has CDR1 MNHEY and CDR2 SVGAGI. V was clipped by 0 bases and J by 7 bases, with 12 bases between them. CDR3 length equals 14 residues. The CDR3 nucleotides read TGTGCCAGCAGTTACTCAGCTGGAGGGGGTGGCTACACCTTC. Translating it yields CASSYSAGGGGYTF.

This chain joins TRBV4-2 and TRBJ2-5; D unresolved. V was trimmed by 4 bases and J by 1 base, leaving 13 bases between them. The CDR3 has 15 amino acids. CDR1 LGHNA and CDR2 YNFKEQ come from the germline V gene. CDR3 region: CASSRGGEIQETQYF. The CDR3 DNA reads as TGTGCCAGCAGCCGCGGCGGCGAGATCCAAGAGACCCAGTACTTC.

The gene calls are TRBV7-2 and TRBJ1-4; 10 bases line up with TRBD1. The CDR3 covers 14 residues. Trimming took 5 bases from V and 5 from J; bases not matched to a gene: 2. CDR1 and CDR2 (germline): SGHTA, FQGNSA. The CDR3 coding sequence is TGTGCCAGCAGCCGGGACAGGGGAAATGAAAAACTGTTTTTT. Its protein is CASSRDRGNEKLFF.

This chain uses TRBV27 with TRBJ1-3; the D is unclear. The V end lost 5 bases, the J end lost 0 bases, and 5 bases lay between the germline ends. Germline CDR1 MNHEY, CDR2 SMNVEV (reference sequence). The CDR3 is 13 amino acids. In DNA form, the CDR3 reads TGTGCCAGCAGTCATAACTCTGGAAACACCATATATTTT. Its protein product is CASSHNSGNTIYF.

The sample holds one count of this clone. This chain uses TRBV19 with TRBJ1-5; tentative D call: TRBD1 (5 bases). Between the trimmed V and J ends, which lost 3 bases and 0 bases, there was a span of 9 bases. The CDR3 runs 15 residues. The germline V gene encodes CDR1 LNHDA and CDR2 SQIVND (reference sequence). CDR3 bases: TGTGCCAGTAGTATGGGGGGACTTAGCAATCAGCCCCAGCATTTT. It is translated as CASSMGGLSNQPQHF.

This clone was seen a handful of times. This chain connects TRBV19 to TRBJ1-2; a possible D gene is TRBD1 (5 bases). V lost 3 bases to trimming and J lost 3 bases, with 11 bases between them. Germline V CDR1 and CDR2: LNHDA, SQIVND (reference sequence). The CDR3 has 14 amino acids. CDR3 nucleotides: TGTGCCAGTAGTATTGCCTCGGGGGACTATGGCTACACCTTC. It codes for CASSIASGDYGYTF.

The V call is TRBV9, the J call TRBJ2-3; 7 bases are shared with TRBD2. Germline V gene lookup returns CDR1 SGDLS and CDR2 YYNGEE. After removal of 1 base from V and 4 bases from J, the junction contained 6 bases not matched to a gene. The CDR3 spans 15 residues. In DNA, the CDR3 is TGTGCCAGCAGCGTATTGGGAGGGCGGGCAGATACGCAGTATTTT. Translating gives CASSVLGGRADTQYF.

The chain couples TRBV9 to TRBJ2-2; no firm D call. CDR1 and CDR2 from the germline V gene are SGDLS and YYNGEE. This CDR3 comprises 17 residues. Trimming removed 0 bases from V and 0 bases from J, with 12 bases in between. CDR3 DNA: TGTGCCAGCAGCGTAGAAGGCACCCGTCCGAACACCGGGGAGCTGTTTTTT. It specifies CASSVEGTRPNTGELFF.